This T cell receptor beta chain was found in a study of naive and memory T cell subsets. Study outcomes and limitations: Gini index rose across naive, CM, EM and EMRA in CD4 and CD8. A few larger clonotypes appeared in naive repertoires, especially CD8, possibly memory cells re-expressing CD45RA.

An equimolar mix of two oligonucleotides served as the beta constant-region primer for TRBC1 and TRBC2. Ligated cDNA was amplified by four rounds of PCR with nested alpha and beta constant-region primers and SP2. Ligation attached a single-stranded oligonucleotide with a 12-nucleotide UMI and the SP2 primer to the cDNA 3' end. MiXCR, run by TCRdb on the UMI-ligation and nested PCR reads, gives a single entry per CDR3 protein. Of about 150,000 distinct CDR3 sequences in the sample, about 20% were seen once. The germline V gene encodes CDR1 MNHEY and CDR2 SVGEGT. V lost 4 bases and J 0 bases, leaving 9 bases between the germline ends. This CDR3 has 14 residues. Alpha and beta libraries were amplified separately from the second PCR onward. Cells stained for CD3, CD4, CD8, CD45RA, CD27 and viability were sorted into four CD45RA/CD27 subsets. The sample holds a few counts of this clonotype. Its specificity is not known.

V gene TRBV6-2 or TRBV6-3 combines with J gene TRBJ2-5; D unclear. The material sequenced was naive CD4+ T cells from blood. The receptor's source is a human donor in good health. CDR3 DNA: TGTGCCAGCAGTTCCCGGACGTACCAAGAGACCCAGTACTTC. Its translation is CASSSRTYQETQYF.